The 20 T cell receptor beta chains given below trace back to one sample, sequenced in a study of T cell responses to AZD1222 COVID-19 vaccine. Here immunoSEQ multiplex PCR was the method, and the copy in TCRdb shows in-frame clones only, minus some. Of about 100,000 clones in the sample, 80% to 90% were seen once. The sample consisted of peripheral blood, taken 28 days after the second AZD1222 dose. The receptors were gathered from an adult who received the AZD1222 COVID-19 vaccine.

The gene calls are TRBV7-9 and TRBJ1-1; D unclear. The V and J ends lost 3 bases and 6 bases respectively, with 11 bases between them. The CDR3 runs to 13 residues. Germline V gene sequence: CDR1 SEHNR, CDR2 FQNEAQ (reference sequence). The CDR3 loop is CASSFSQTPEAFF. The CDR3 DNA sequence: TGTGCCAGCAGCTTTTCCCAGACCCCTGAAGCTTTCTTT.

The chain employs TRBV12-5 and TRBJ2-4; TRBD1 matches at 8 bases. From germline, CDR1 is LGHNT and CDR2 FRNRAP. CDR3 size: 15 residues. V dropped 5 bases and J dropped 3; count of bases not matched to a gene: 6. The CDR3: CASGPPTGVKNIQYF. The CDR3 nucleotides read TGTGCTAGTGGTCCCCCGACAGGGGTCAAAAACATTCAGTACTTC.

The genes are TRBV2 and TRBJ1-1, with unresolved D. CDR3 size: 15 residues. The V end lost 7 bases, the J end lost 3 bases, and 18 bases lay between the germline ends. Germline V lookup: CDR1 SNHLY, CDR2 FYNNEI. CDR3: CASKPYFIQDTEAFF. The DNA for the CDR3 is TGTGCCAGCAAGCCCTATTTCATACAAGACACTGAAGCTTTCTTT.

The sample holds one count of this clone. CDR3 amino acids: CASSPASGEKLFF. CDR3 in DNA: TGTGCCAGCTCACCCGCTAGTGGTGAAAAACTGTTTTTT. The chain employs TRBV18 and TRBJ1-4; D gene uncertain. V gave up 3 bases and J gave up 7 bases, with 9 bases separating them. The CDR3 loop spans 13 amino acids. In germline, CDR1 is KGHSH, CDR2 LQKENI.

J is TRBJ1-5 and V is TRBV6-1; D uncertain. The ends were cut back, 0 bases at V and 5 bases at J, with 11 bases in the middle. From germline, CDR1 is MNHNS and CDR2 SASEGT. The length of the CDR3 is 15 residues. The CDR3 loop reads CASSEALGLDQPQHF. Written as DNA, the CDR3 is TGTGCCAGCAGTGAAGCTTTGGGGTTGGATCAGCCCCAGCATTTT.

CDR3 region: CATSRDRGTYNEQFF. Written as DNA, the CDR3 is TGTGCCACCAGCAGAGATCGGGGGACCTACAATGAGCAGTTCTTC. The chain links TRBV15 to TRBJ2-1, with D possibly matching TRBD2 (6 bases). Trimming shortened V by 0 bases and J by 2 bases, and 8 bases separated the two germline ends. There are 15 residues in the CDR3. Germline V gene lookup returns CDR1 LNHNV and CDR2 YYDKDF (reference sequence).

The genes are TRBV6-4 and TRBJ2-7; the match to TRBD1 covers 7 bases. Germline loops: CDR1 MRHNA, CDR2 SNTAGT. The length of the CDR3 is 13 residues. V was pared by 6 bases and J by 5 bases, with 7 bases of the junction left unmatched. CDR3: CASRPMDRHEQYF. For the CDR3, the DNA is TGTGCCAGCAGACCCATGGACAGGCACGAGCAGTACTTC.

The chain recombines TRBV11-2 with TRBJ2-7, with 11 bases identical to TRBD1. The V and J ends lost 5 bases and 0 bases, in that order; junction bases with no gene match: 12. This CDR3 region has 18 residues. CDR1 and CDR2 from the germline V gene are SGHAT and FQNNGV. As DNA, the CDR3 is TGTGCCAGCAGCCATAGGACAGGGGGCTCCCCTCTCTCCTACGAGCAGTACTTC. This gives the protein CASSHRTGGSPLSYEQYF.

The genes are TRBV19 and TRBJ2-1; D tentatively fits TRBD1 or TRBD2 (5 bases each). The CDR3 covers 13 residues. CDR1 is LNHDA, CDR2 SQIVND, per germline (reference sequence). V was trimmed by 6 bases and J by 9 bases, leaving 15 bases between them. CDR3 amino acids: CASSPHYGGEQFF. DNA of the CDR3: TGTGCCAGTAGCCCGCATTATGGGGGTGAGCAGTTCTTC.

The chain links TRBV12-3 or TRBV12-4 to TRBJ2-7; 7 nucleotides match TRBD2. J was trimmed by 4 bases and V by 3 bases; bases with no gene match: 3. The CDR3 is 13 amino acids. The CDR3 reads CASSFRGSYEQYF. The CDR3, as DNA: TGTGCCAGCAGTTTTCGCGGGAGTTACGAGCAGTACTTC.

The chain has TRBV19 and TRBJ1-2; maybe TRBD1 (6 bases). The CDR3 runs 16 residues. The ends were cut back, 7 bases at V and 2 bases at J, with 20 bases in the middle. Germline CDR1 LNHDA, CDR2 SQIVND (reference sequence). CDR3 region: CASIPTGGASNYGYTF. CDR3 in DNA: TGTGCCAGTATCCCTACGGGGGGGGCTTCCAACTATGGCTACACCTTC.

CDR3 in DNA: TGTGCCAGCAAGGGCCAGAGCAATCAGCCCCAGCATTTT. Protein: CASKGQSNQPQHF. This chain joins TRBV2 and TRBJ1-5; unclear D gene. Germline V gives CDR1 SNHLY, CDR2 FYNNEI. V was pared by 7 bases and J by 1 base, with 8 bases between. The CDR3 has 13 amino acids.

The count of this clone is one. The chain joins TRBV3-1 (or the pseudogene TRBV3-2) to TRBJ1-6; TRBD1 aligns across 7 bases. Germline CDR1 LGHDT, CDR2 YNNKEL (reference sequence). The CDR3 contains 18 residues. V was pared by 1 base and J by 6 bases, with 12 bases of the junction left unmatched. CDR3 protein: CASSQALSPGQSNSPLHF. The CDR3 DNA sequence: TGTGCCAGCAGCCAAGCCCTATCACCGGGACAGTCTAATTCACCCCTCCACTTT.

The CDR3 coding sequence is TGTGCCAGCAGCTTAGCGCCTCTTGGACTAGCGGAAGAGACCCAGTACTTC. Its translation: CASSLAPLGLAEETQYF. The V gene is TRBV7-6, the J gene TRBJ2-5; 10 bases fit TRBD2. V lost 0 bases and J lost 3; bases outside the gene matches: 7. The length of the CDR3 is 17 residues. Germline CDR1 SGHVS, CDR2 FNYEAQ.

The chain links TRBV4-1 to TRBJ2-1; 8 positions match TRBD2. The CDR3 is made up of 15 amino acids. With V trimmed by 1 base and J by 2 bases, 1 base remained unmatched. The germline V gene encodes CDR1 MGHRA and CDR2 YSYEKL. CDR3 sequence reads: CASSQASGPYNEQFF. The DNA of the CDR3 is TGCGCCAGCAGCCAAGCTAGCGGGCCCTACAATGAGCAGTTCTTC.

V gene TRBV9 combines with J gene TRBJ1-1; D call uncertain. Germline-derived CDR1 and CDR2 are SGDLS and YYNGEE. The CDR3 has 13 residues. V was clipped by 4 bases and J by 1 base, with 8 bases between them. CDR3 nucleotide sequence: TGTGCCAGCAGCCCGGACGGGAACACTGAAGCTTTCTTT. It specifies CASSPDGNTEAFF.

The rearrangement links TRBV7-9 to TRBJ1-1; D remains ambiguous. From germline, CDR1 is SEHNR and CDR2 FQNEAQ (reference sequence). V lost 5 bases and J 6 bases, leaving 10 bases between the germline ends. The CDR3 runs to 12 residues. CDR3 sequence: CASSPRRAEAFF. The CDR3 DNA reads as TGTGCCAGCAGCCCCCGTAGGGCTGAAGCTTTCTTT.

The gene calls are TRBV5-1 and TRBJ2-3, with D uncertain. The germline V gene encodes CDR1 SGHRS and CDR2 YFSETQ. V gave up 0 bases and J gave up 4 bases, with 9 bases separating them. This CDR3 spans 14 amino acids. In nucleotides, the CDR3 is TGCGCCAGCAGCTTGGCCAAGGATTCAGATACGCAGTATTTT. Amino acid sequence: CASSLAKDSDTQYF.

This sequence joins TRBV6-1 and TRBJ2-6, with TRBD1 as a possible D gene (5 bases). CDR3 length equals 15 residues. Germline-derived CDR1 and CDR2 are MNHNS and SASEGT. With 3 bases removed from V and 4 bases from J, the gap between germline ends came to 10 bases. The DNA for the CDR3 is TGTGCCAGCAGTGAGGACACCTCAGGGGCCAACGTCCTGACTTTC. The encoded protein is CASSEDTSGANVLTF.

J is TRBJ1-1 and V is TRBV12-3 or TRBV12-4; D remains ambiguous. Trimming stripped 6 bases from V and 6 bases from J, with 14 bases between. This CDR3 is 13 amino acids long. In nucleotides, the CDR3 is TGTGCCAGCAGCCCCGTTGAGAGCCCTGAAGCTTTCTTT. Translating gives CASSPVESPEAFF.